A single sample is the source of the 24 T cell receptor beta chains below, sequenced in a study of shared clonotypes between healthy human individuals (dated by TCRdb to 2018 to 2021). Library generation was performed with the immunoSEQ multiplex PCR assay. The clones in this table, taken by TCRdb from immuneACCESS, are in-frame only. Not every clone is retained; where verified, under half of the shortfall comes from an unresolved V gene, and the cause of the rest is unknown. The sample table shows over a million clones, and around 98.5% are seen once. The ten biggest clones cover under 0.45% of the sample. The material sequenced was naive CD4+ T cells sorted from blood. This specimen's cell subset or site label, interpreted: CD45RA+ positively selected. The receptors originated from a young man in good health.

About this clone: This specimen includes other DNA sequences encoding the same CDR3. The chain uses TRBV20-1 and TRBJ2-1, with 7 bases fitting TRBD2. The germline V gene has CDR1 DFQATT and CDR2 SNEGSKA (reference sequence). CDR3 length: 11 amino acids. V shed 3 bases, J shed 7 bases, and the junction held 0 bases outside the gene matches. DNA of the CDR3: TGCAGTGCTAGGCGGGGGAATGAGCAGTTCTTC. Residues: CSARRGNEQFF.

The rearrangement uses TRBV11-2 and TRBJ2-5; D unclear. Germline-derived CDR1 and CDR2 are SGHAT and FQNNGV. Trimming shortened V by 1 base and J by 4 bases, and 16 bases separated the two germline ends. The CDR3 is made up of 16 amino acids. This chain's CDR3 is CASSLGYFPQRETQYF. CDR3 in DNA: TGTGCCAGCAGCTTAGGGTATTTTCCGCAGCGAGAGACCCAGTACTTC.

This clone appeared once. The J gene is TRBJ2-2, the V gene TRBV6-6; a possible D gene is TRBD1 (6 bases). Trimming took 6 bases from V and 0 from J, leaving 11 bases between them. In germline, CDR1 is MNHNY, CDR2 SVGAGI (reference sequence). The CDR3 covers 15 residues. The CDR3 loop is CASSRRTANTGELFF. CDR3 coding DNA: TGTGCCAGCAGCCGGAGGACAGCGAACACCGGGGAGCTGTTTTTT.

The chain combines TRBV19 with TRBJ2-1, with no clear D. CDR1 and CDR2 (germline): LNHDA, SQIVND (reference sequence). The ends were cut back, 5 bases at V and 1 base at J, with 18 bases in the middle. The length of the CDR3 is 17 residues. The CDR3 here is CASSVLPGRTSYNEQFF. DNA for the CDR3: TGTGCCAGTAGTGTGCTACCGGGTCGAACATCCTACAATGAGCAGTTCTTC.

V usage is TRBV5-4 and J usage is TRBJ1-1; D gene ambiguous. From germline, CDR1 is SGHNT and CDR2 YYREEE (reference sequence). The CDR3 loop spans 12 amino acids. V lost 4 bases, J lost 4 bases, and 8 bases lay in between. CDR3 sequence: CASSIGGTEAFF. For the CDR3, the DNA is TGTGCCAGCAGCATAGGAGGCACTGAAGCTTTCTTT.

The chain recombines TRBV29-1 with TRBJ2-7, with D possibly being TRBD1 (6 bases). This CDR3 is 12 amino acids long. CDR1 and CDR2 from the germline V gene are SQVTM and ANQGSEA. V was cut by 4 bases and J by 3 bases, with 10 bases left in between. CDR3 sequence (DNA): TGCAGCGTTGTAAGGGGGAACTACGAGCAGTACTTC. Protein sequence: CSVVRGNYEQYF.

The chain recombines TRBV5-6 with TRBJ2-3; D is unresolved. From germline, CDR1 is SGHDT and CDR2 YYEEEE. CDR3 length equals 13 residues. Trimming removed 3 bases from V and 0 bases from J, with 5 bases in between. The CDR3 is CASSWSSTDTQYF. The DNA of the CDR3 is TGTGCCAGCAGCTGGTCTAGCACAGATACGCAGTATTTT.

The gene calls are TRBV2 and TRBJ2-3, with 9 bases lining up with TRBD2. Trimming removed 5 bases from V and 3 bases from J; junction bases left unmatched: 9. Germline CDR1 SNHLY, CDR2 FYNNEI. CDR3 length equals 16 residues. The CDR3 loop is CASSLIAGAATDTQYF. The CDR3 region has the DNA TGTGCCAGCAGTCTGATAGCGGGAGCAGCGACAGATACGCAGTATTTT.

The chain carries TRBV28 and TRBJ2-7; 8 bases fit TRBD1. This CDR3 has 15 amino acids. The V and J ends lost 3 bases and 2 bases, in that order; junction bases with no gene match: 6. Germline V gene lookup returns CDR1 MDHEN and CDR2 SYDVKM. The CDR3 nucleotides are TGTGCCAGCAGTTTGCAGGACAGGGTCACCTACGAGCAGTACTTC. It codes for CASSLQDRVTYEQYF. The complete variable domain, with remaining parts taken from reference TRBV28 and TRBJ2-7, reads DVKVTQSSRYLVKRTGEKVFLECVQDMDHENMFWYRQDPGLGLRLIYFSYDVKMKEKGDIPEGYSVSREKKERFSLILESASTNQTSMYLCASSLQDRVTYEQYFGPGTRLTVT.

As for this clone: Other nucleotide sequences in the sample specify the same CDR3. This rearrangement joins TRBV5-1 to TRBJ2-7, with 12 bases identical to TRBD2. Per germline, CDR1 SGHRS and CDR2 YFSETQ. Germline trimming cut 0 bases from V and 4 bases from J; bases unmatched to any gene: 2. There are 15 residues in the CDR3. In nucleotides, the CDR3 is TGCGCCAGCAGCTTGGGGACTAGCGGGGTATACGAGCAGTACTTC. Protein product: CASSLGTSGVYEQYF.

V usage is TRBV28 and J usage is TRBJ2-7; 12 positions match TRBD1. The CDR3 spans 16 residues. Germline V gene sequence: CDR1 MDHEN, CDR2 SYDVKM. After removal of 4 bases from V and 4 bases from J, the junction contained 8 bases not matched to a gene. The CDR3 bases are TGTGCCAGCAGTTCGGGACAGGGGGCGCGTCTTTACGAGCAGTACTTC. Its translation: CASSSGQGARLYEQYF.

The chain is built from TRBV2 and TRBJ2-7, with D perhaps matching TRBD1 (6 bases). The germline V gene has CDR1 SNHLY and CDR2 FYNNEI. V was trimmed by 6 bases and J by 1 base, leaving 16 bases between them. The CDR3 covers 15 residues. The CDR3 here is CASSRTRQASYEQYF. The CDR3 nucleotides are TGTGCCAGCAGCAGAACCCGACAGGCATCCTACGAGCAGTACTTC. Together with reference TRBV2 and TRBJ2-7, the CDR3 gives the full variable domain: EPEVTQTPSHQVTQMGQEVILRCVPISNHLYFYWYRQILGQKVEFLVSFYNNEISEKSEIFDDQFSVERPDGSNFTLKIRSTKLEDSAMYFCASSRTRQASYEQYFGPGTRLTVT.

This chain links TRBV5-4 with TRBJ2-7; D remains ambiguous. The V gene's germline CDR1 is SGHNT and CDR2 YYREEE (reference sequence). The CDR3 is 11 amino acids. V lost 2 bases, J lost 5 bases, and 5 bases lay in between. CDR3 coding DNA: TGTGCCAGCAGCTTTTTGGACGAGCAGTACTTC. Its translation is CASSFLDEQYF.

The J gene is TRBJ2-1, the V gene TRBV18; TRBD2 is a possible D gene (5 bases). Germline V CDR1 and CDR2: KGHSH, LQKENI. This CDR3 contains 17 residues. V shed 3 bases and J shed 4 bases, with 19 bases lying between them. The CDR3 reads CASSPRRVGVGYNEQFF. CDR3 sequence (DNA): TGTGCCAGCTCACCCCGAAGGGTGGGAGTGGGATACAATGAGCAGTTCTTC.

This chain links TRBV6-6 with TRBJ2-5; 11 bases fit TRBD2. The CDR3 has 16 amino acids. V dropped 0 bases and J dropped 4; count of bases not matched to a gene: 4. Germline V gene lookup returns CDR1 MNHNY and CDR2 SVGAGI (reference sequence). CDR3 residues: CASSYSVAGGGETQYF. The CDR3 bases are TGTGCCAGCAGTTACTCGGTAGCGGGAGGGGGAGAGACCCAGTACTTC.

On this clone: In the same sample, other DNA sequences code for this CDR3. V is TRBV7-9 and J is TRBJ2-7, with D unresolved. V lost 0 bases and J lost 1, with 10 bases in between. Germline assignment: CDR1 SEHNR and CDR2 FQNEAQ (reference sequence). CDR3 length: 15 residues. In DNA, the CDR3 is TGTGCCAGCAGCTTAGCGAGACCCTATTCCTACGAGCAGTACTTC. It encodes CASSLARPYSYEQYF.

With regard to this clone: A read error may account for a junction end that differs from germline. The V call is TRBV2, the J call TRBJ2-7, with D perhaps matching TRBD2 (6 bases). This CDR3 region has 11 residues. Germline V gives CDR1 SNHLY, CDR2 FYNNEI. CDR3 bases: TGTGCCAGCAGTGAGGAGGGTTTCCCCAACTTC. Its translation is CASSEEGFPNF.

A remark on this clone: The sample contains more than one DNA sequence encoding this CDR3. This chain joins TRBV30 and TRBJ2-1; D not resolved. This CDR3 spans 12 amino acids. V was cut by 0 bases and J by 4 bases, with 4 bases left in between. The germline V gene has CDR1 GTSNPN and CDR2 SVGIG (reference sequence). As DNA, the CDR3 is TGTGCCTGGAGTGTTTCTTACAATGAGCAGTTCTTC. It encodes CAWSVSYNEQFF.

Turning to this clone: The sample contains more than one DNA sequence encoding this CDR3. J is TRBJ2-5 and V is TRBV25-1; D is ambiguous. The length of the CDR3 is 14 residues. Germline values: CDR1 MGHDK, CDR2 SYGVNS. V lost 1 base and J 5 bases, leaving 11 bases between the germline ends. The CDR3 sequence is CASSESPGGETQYF. The CDR3 coding sequence is TGTGCCAGCAGTGAATCTCCAGGTGGGGAGACCCAGTACTTC. The variable domain in full, completed from reference TRBV25-1 and TRBJ2-5, reads EADIYQTPRYLVIGTGKKITLECSQTMGHDKMYWYQQDPGMELHLIHYSYGVNSTEKGDLSSESTVSRIRTEHFPLTLESARPSHTSQYLCASSESPGGETQYFGPGTRLLVL.

The V gene is TRBV30, the J gene TRBJ2-3; 8 nucleotides align to TRBD1. V was pared by 6 bases and J by 3 bases, with 11 bases of the junction left unmatched. Germline assignment: CDR1 GTSNPN and CDR2 SVGIG (reference sequence). The CDR3 extends over 15 amino acids. DNA for the CDR3: TGTGCCTGTACCCAGGACAGGGAAGCGACAGATACGCAGTATTTT. Translated, it gives CACTQDREATDTQYF.

The chain uses TRBV15 and TRBJ1-2; unclear D gene. Germline V lookup: CDR1 LNHNV, CDR2 YYDKDF (reference sequence). Trimming removed 0 bases from V and 4 bases from J, with 15 bases in between. CDR3 size: 16 residues. Written as DNA, the CDR3 is TGTGCCACCAGCAGAGATCGGGGAAGCTCCCTCTATGGCTACACCTTC. It translates to CATSRDRGSSLYGYTF.

This sequence joins TRBV2 and TRBJ2-7; D unresolved. Trimming took 6 bases from V and 4 from J, leaving 13 bases between them. Looked up from germline, CDR1 is SNHLY and CDR2 is FYNNEI. The CDR3 length is 13 residues. The chain's CDR3 is CASRARTIYEQYF. The CDR3 DNA sequence: TGTGCCAGCAGGGCCAGGACGATTTACGAGCAGTACTTC.

The rearrangement links TRBV28 to TRBJ2-7; possible D gene TRBD1, 6 bases. CDR1 MDHEN and CDR2 SYDVKM come from the germline V gene. This CDR3 has 15 residues. The V and J ends lost 6 bases and 2 bases respectively, with 17 bases between them. The CDR3, as DNA: TGTGCCAGCAGCCCATCACCGGACAGAGCCTACGAGCAGTACTTC. Translation gives CASSPSPDRAYEQYF.

The V call is TRBV7-9, the J call TRBJ2-5; 13 bases fit TRBD2. The CDR3 runs to 17 residues. Germline V gene data show CDR1 as SEHNR and CDR2 as FQNEAQ (reference sequence). V lost 5 bases, J lost 5 bases, and 11 bases stayed unmatched. The chain's CDR3 is CASSTGLAGETRETQYF. In nucleotides, the CDR3 is TGTGCCAGCAGCACCGGACTAGCGGGAGAAACGCGGGAGACCCAGTACTTC.